The 7 T cell receptor beta chains below all came from one sample that was sequenced in a study of human T cells and chemical hapten exposure. Noted time point: patch test 3, about 24 weeks after DPC sensitization. Specified treatment: therapeutic diphenylcyclopropenone sensitization with weekly scalp DPC. TCRdb analysed the RACE reads with MiXCR anew, one entry per CDR3 protein. In the table there are about 84,000 distinct CDR3 sequences, 11% of which are singletons. The source material was whole blood, sampled in connection with sensitization to the hapten diphenylcyclopropenone (DPC). The receptors were sampled from a woman in her forties or fifties with alopecia areata. Some clones in this sample may be carry-over from other donors' samples.

Comments on this clonotype: An end of the junction does not agree with germline; a read error may underlie this. The chain combines TRBV29-1 with TRBJ2-7; 7 bases fit TRBD1. This CDR3 region has 13 residues. Per the germline V gene, CDR1 is SQVTM and CDR2 is ANQGSEA. The CDR3 DNA sequence: TGCAGCGTCCCGACAGGGCCAAGCGACGAGCAGAACTTC. It translates to CSVPTGPSDEQNF.

The V call is TRBV5-1, the J call TRBJ2-5, with unresolved D. CDR1 is SGHRS, CDR2 YFSETQ, per germline. V lost 0 bases to trimming and J lost 3 bases, with 12 bases between them. The CDR3 is 15 amino acids. The CDR3 sequence is CASSLVGQPEETQYF. The CDR3 DNA follows: TGCGCCAGCAGCTTGGTAGGGCAGCCCGAAGAGACCCAGTACTTC.

Many counts were recorded for this clonotype. The rearrangement joins TRBV3-1 to TRBJ2-5; TRBD2 agrees at 7 bases. This CDR3 is built from 13 residues. Germline CDR1 LGHDT, CDR2 YNNKEL (reference sequence). V lost 6 bases, J lost 2 bases, and 3 bases stayed unmatched. The CDR3 sequence is CASSPGLQETQYF. The CDR3, as DNA: TGTGCCAGCAGTCCGGGACTACAAGAGACCCAGTACTTC.

Notes on this clonotype: One junction end disagrees with the germline gene, perhaps due to a read error. This chain links TRBV7-7 with TRBJ2-3, with unresolved D. Germline V lookup: CDR1 SSHAT, CDR2 FNYEAQ (reference sequence). The CDR3 loop spans 15 amino acids. The CDR3 region has the DNA TGTGCTAGCAGCTTTGGCAGTAGCAGCACAGATACGCAGTATTTT. Residues: CASSFGSSSTDTQYF. Together with reference TRBV7-7 and TRBJ2-3, the CDR3 gives the full variable domain: GAGVSQSPRYKVTKRGQDVTLRCDPISSHATLYWYQQALGQGPEFLTYFNYEAQPDKSGLPSDRFSAERPEGSISTLTIQRTEQRDSAMYRCASSFGSSSTDTQYFGPGTRLTVL.

In this sample, this clonotype turned up many times. The chain has TRBV10-3 and TRBJ2-1, with 7 bases fitting TRBD2. This CDR3 is built from 13 residues. V gave up 4 bases and J gave up 7 bases; unmatched junction bases: 4. Per the germline V gene, CDR1 is ENHRY and CDR2 is SYGVKD. In nucleotides, the CDR3 is TGTGCCATCAGTGGGGCCGGGGGGAATGAGCAGTTCTTC. Translating it yields CAISGAGGNEQFF.

This clonotype occurred a few times. The chain is built from TRBV29-1 and TRBJ2-1, with 9 bases matching TRBD1. V lost 7 bases to trimming and J lost 7 bases; unmatched junction nucleotides: 11. This CDR3 has 14 residues. The germline gives CDR1 SQVTM, CDR2 ANQGSEA. CDR3 amino acids: CSGVDRGRKNEQFF. CDR3 bases: TGCAGCGGGGTGGACAGGGGAAGGAAAAATGAGCAGTTCTTC.

The genes are TRBV20-1 and TRBJ2-5; 14 bases are shared with TRBD2. The CDR3 runs 14 residues. The junction had 4 bases not matched to a gene; V was cut back by 4 bases and J by 6 bases. Germline V gives CDR1 DFQATT, CDR2 SNEGSKA (reference sequence). The CDR3 nucleotides are TGCAGTGCTATAAGGACTAGCGGGAGGAAGACCCAGTACTTC. Its protein product is CSAIRTSGRKTQYF.